This T cell receptor (beta chain) was observed in a study of blood T cell repertoires in COVID-19. Per the authors' pipeline: For nucleated cells, counts were estimated from reference gene primer amplification. Profiled with immunoSEQ multiplex PCR; TCRdb holds only in-frame clones, not every one. The V and J calls and clone size are taken from that table; D and trimming were inferred from the DNA. The repertoire holds around 42,000 clones, roughly 91% seen once, with more than 4.5% in the top ten. V lost 10 bases and J lost 1, with 28 bases in between. The CDR3 length is 18 residues. Looked up from germline, CDR1 is MDHEN and CDR2 is SYDVKM.

The receptor comes from a human donor in a cohort sampled during active COVID-19. Specimen: peripheral blood. V gene TRBV28 combines with J gene TRBJ1-1, with D maybe TRBD1 (6 bases). The CDR3: CAISDPRNRVLRNTEAFF. In nucleotides, the CDR3 is TGTGCCATCTCAGACCCCCGTAACAGGGTTTTGAGGAACACTGAAGCTTTCTTT.